The 30 T cell receptor beta chains below all came from one sample that was sequenced in a study of blood T cell repertoires in COVID-19 (dated by TCRdb to the early 2020s). Library construction relied on the immunoSEQ multiplex PCR assay. TCRdb provides this immuneACCESS table in a form limited to in-frame rearrangements. Some clones are lacking; in checked studies, under half of them reflect an unresolved V gene, and why the rest are absent is not known. This sample is represented by some 60,000 clones; over 75% of them were singletons. About a sixth of the sample goes to the ten largest clones. The sequenced sample consisted of peripheral blood. Every receptor here comes from a human donor in a cohort sampled during active COVID-19.

The chain has TRBV7-8 and TRBJ2-5; TRBD1 is a possible D gene (6 bases). Trimming shortened V by 2 bases and J by 2 bases, and 9 bases separated the two germline ends. Germline loops: CDR1 SGHVS, CDR2 FQNEAQ. This CDR3 is 14 amino acids long. Written as DNA, the CDR3 is TGTGCCAGCAGCTTATGGGGACAACAAGAGACCCAGTACTTC. This gives the protein CASSLWGQQETQYF.

This clone was observed a handful of times. The chain is built from TRBV19 and TRBJ2-2; 16 nucleotides line up with TRBD2. Losses at the gene ends were 4 bases for V and 4 bases for J; bases not matched to a gene: 6. Germline values: CDR1 LNHDA, CDR2 SQIVND (reference sequence). The CDR3 sequence is 18 residues long. Written as DNA, the CDR3 is TGTGCCAGTAGTAAGGGACTAGCGGGGGGGTTCGGCACCGGGGAGCTGTTTTTT. It yields the protein CASSKGLAGGFGTGELFF.

The gene calls are TRBV4-3 and TRBJ1-1; D unresolved. The CDR3 runs 14 residues. Germline V gene data show CDR1 as LGHNA and CDR2 as YSLEER. V lost 1 base to trimming and J lost 11 bases, with 17 bases between them. CDR3 nucleotide sequence: TGCGCCAGCAGCCAAGCTCAACGGGAAGAAATGGCTTTCTTT. This sequence encodes CASSQAQREEMAFF.

This clone was detected a few times. V is TRBV7-6 and J is TRBJ1-3; no clear D gene. V lost 4 bases, J lost 1 base, and 8 bases lay in between. The CDR3 spans 14 residues. Germline V CDR1 and CDR2: SGHVS, FNYEAQ. DNA for the CDR3: TGTGCCAGCAGCTCGGCGACATCTGGAAACACCATATATTTT. Translation: CASSSATSGNTIYF. The full variable domain, rest sourced from reference TRBV7-6 and TRBJ1-3, is GAGVSQSPRYKVTKRGQDVALRCDPISGHVSLYWYRQALGQGPEFLTYFNYEAQQDKSGLPNDRFSAERPEGSISTLTIQRTEQRDSAMYRCASSSATSGNTIYFGEGSWLTVV.

V gene TRBV28 combines with J gene TRBJ2-7, with TRBD1 matching 9 bases. Looked up from germline, CDR1 is MDHEN and CDR2 is SYDVKM. The V gene end was trimmed by 5 bases and the J gene end by 0 bases; junction bases not matched to a gene: 5. This CDR3 has 15 amino acids. CDR3 in amino acids: CASSEGQGSSYEQYF. As DNA, the CDR3 is TGTGCCAGCAGTGAGGGACAGGGAAGCTCCTACGAGCAGTACTTC.

The genes are TRBV24-1 and TRBJ2-1; 7 nucleotides agree with TRBD2. The CDR3 has 16 residues. The V segment lost 3 bases and the J segment 4 bases; nucleotides outside the gene matches: 8. Per the germline V gene, CDR1 is KGHDR and CDR2 is SFDVKD. Here the CDR3 reads CATSDRLTGGYNEQFF. CDR3 DNA: TGTGCCACCAGTGATCGCCTTACGGGGGGATACAATGAGCAGTTCTTC.

In this sample, this clone turned up a few times. V and J are TRBV5-1 and TRBJ2-7; 8 nucleotides line up with TRBD2. CDR3 length: 14 amino acids. The V segment lost 5 bases and the J segment 6 bases; nucleotides outside the gene matches: 10. Germline V gene sequence: CDR1 SGHRS, CDR2 YFSETQ. The CDR3 DNA sequence: TGCGCCAGCAGACAAACCGGGACTAGGGGCGAGCAGTACTTC. This codes for CASRQTGTRGEQYF.

The gene calls are TRBV4-2 and TRBJ2-5, with 11 positions matching TRBD2. The germline gives CDR1 LGHNA, CDR2 YNFKEQ. J gave up 5 bases and V 0 bases, and 5 bases lay outside the gene matches. There are 16 residues in the CDR3. The CDR3 region is CASSQELAGGYETQYF. CDR3 nucleotides: TGTGCCAGCAGCCAAGAGCTAGCGGGGGGTTATGAGACCCAGTACTTC.

This clone was counted between two and nine times. The chain couples TRBV2 to TRBJ1-1, with D possibly TRBD1 on 6 matching bases. Between the trimmed V and J ends, which lost 6 bases and 2 bases, there was a span of 13 bases. The germline V gene encodes CDR1 SNHLY and CDR2 FYNNEI. The CDR3 has 14 residues. The CDR3 region has the DNA TGTGCCAGCAGCTATAGACAGGATAACACTGAAGCTTTCTTT. Translation gives CASSYRQDNTEAFF.

CDR3 in amino acids: CASSFGRVHGELFF. As DNA, the CDR3 is TGTGCCAGCAGCTTTGGCAGGGTGCACGGGGAGCTGTTTTTT. The chain joins TRBV5-6 to TRBJ2-2; TRBD1 is a possible D gene (5 bases). Looked up from germline, CDR1 is SGHDT and CDR2 is YYEEEE. CDR3 length: 14 residues. Trimming shortened V by 2 bases and J by 7 bases, and 12 bases separated the two germline ends.

The V gene is TRBV9, the J gene TRBJ2-1; D uncertain. V was cut by 2 bases and J by 2 bases, with 11 bases left in between. Germline CDR1 and CDR2: SGDLS and YYNGEE. The CDR3 is 15 amino acids. CDR3 in DNA: TGTGCCAGCAGCGTTTCTCTCATAGCCTACAATGAGCAGTTCTTC. Translating gives CASSVSLIAYNEQFF.

The chain is built from TRBV28 and TRBJ1-2, with D possibly matching TRBD1 (5 bases). Looked up from germline, CDR1 is MDHEN and CDR2 is SYDVKM. Deletions cut 2 bases from V and 4 bases from J, with 11 bases between. The CDR3 spans 14 residues. CDR3 in DNA: TGTGCCAGCAGTTTAGGGAGGGGCGGCTATGGCTACACCTTC. It translates to CASSLGRGGYGYTF.

Written as DNA, the CDR3 is TGCGCCAGCAGACCGACAGGGGTCTTCTGGCGGCAAGAGACCCAGTACTTC. Encoded protein: CASRPTGVFWRQETQYF. This chain joins TRBV5-1 and TRBJ2-5; TRBD1 agrees at 8 bases. The CDR3 has 17 amino acids. The V gene end was trimmed by 5 bases and the J gene end by 2 bases; junction bases not matched to a gene: 14. Germline lookup yields CDR1 SGHRS and CDR2 YFSETQ.

The chain joins TRBV5-1 to TRBJ2-7; 7 bases align to TRBD1. Trimming cost V 3 bases and J 5 bases; bases outside gene matches: 8. The CDR3 loop spans 14 amino acids. Germline CDR1 is SGHRS and CDR2 is YFSETQ. The CDR3 region is CASSSLDRADEQYF. The CDR3 nucleotides read TGCGCCAGCAGCTCCTTAGACAGGGCAGACGAGCAGTACTTC.

The CDR3 spells CASSAWDSGLAGGPRADTQYF. In DNA, the CDR3 is TGTGCCAGTAGTGCATGGGACAGCGGACTAGCGGGGGGGCCCCGGGCAGATACGCAGTATTTT. The chain is built from TRBV19 and TRBJ2-3; 15 bases align to TRBD2. The CDR3 consists of 21 residues. V shed 5 bases, J shed 4 bases, and the junction held 19 bases outside the gene matches. Germline-derived CDR1 and CDR2 are LNHDA and SQIVND (reference sequence).

The chain couples TRBV19 to TRBJ2-3, with 8 positions matching TRBD1. Germline-derived CDR1 and CDR2 are LNHDA and SQIVND (reference sequence). Germline trimming cut 6 bases from V and 1 base from J; bases unmatched to any gene: 0. CDR3 length: 13 amino acids. The CDR3 region has the DNA TGTGCCAGTAGGACAGGGGGCACAGATACGCAGTATTTT. Its translation: CASRTGGTDTQYF. Combining the CDR3 with reference TRBV19 and TRBJ2-3 gives the whole variable domain DGGITQSPKYLFRKEGQNVTLSCEQNLNHDAMYWYRQDPGQGLRLIYYSQIVNDFQKGDIAEGYSVSREKKESFPLTVTSAQKNPTAFYLCASRTGGTDTQYFGPGTRLTVL.

The gene calls are TRBV5-5 and TRBJ2-5, with 8 bases fitting TRBD1. CDR3 length: 15 residues. V lost 2 bases, J lost 5 bases, and 8 bases stayed unmatched. The germline gives CDR1 SGHKS, CDR2 YYEKEE (reference sequence). In nucleotides, the CDR3 is TGTGCCAGCAGCTTCGGACAGGGTTGGGGGGAGACCCAGTACTTC. Translation gives CASSFGQGWGETQYF.

The chain employs TRBV6-2 or TRBV6-3 and TRBJ2-3; 12 bases fit TRBD2. Germline V gene lookup returns CDR1 MNHEY and CDR2 SVGEGT. V lost 4 bases, J lost 2 bases, and 1 base stayed unmatched. The CDR3 is 15 residues long. CDR3 sequence: CASSSSGGATDTQYF. CDR3 DNA sequence: TGTGCCAGCAGTTCTAGCGGGGGGGCCACAGATACGCAGTATTTT.

The chain is built from TRBV5-6 and TRBJ1-3; 9 nucleotides align to TRBD1. CDR3 length equals 16 residues. V dropped 3 bases and J dropped 3; count of bases not matched to a gene: 7. Germline V gene data show CDR1 as SGHDT and CDR2 as YYEEEE. The CDR3: CASSSRDRVFGNTIYF. In DNA form, the CDR3 reads TGTGCCAGCAGCTCCCGGGACAGGGTCTTTGGAAACACCATATATTTT.

This clone has just a few counts. The chain joins TRBV20-1 to TRBJ2-3, with 11 bases that match TRBD2. After removal of 3 bases from V and 1 base from J, the junction contained 3 bases not matched to a gene. This CDR3 spans 15 amino acids. Germline CDR1 is DFQATT and CDR2 is SNEGSKA (reference sequence). CDR3 residues: CSASGTSGRTDTQYF. The CDR3, as DNA: TGCAGTGCTAGTGGGACTAGCGGACGCACAGATACGCAGTATTTT.

This clone was detected only once. V and J are TRBV5-1 and TRBJ2-3; D might be TRBD1 (6 bases). This CDR3 contains 14 residues. CDR1 and CDR2 (germline): SGHRS, YFSETQ. With 7 bases removed from V and 0 bases from J, the gap between germline ends came to 12 bases. CDR3: CASVRDTSTDTQYF. The CDR3 DNA reads TGCGCCAGCGTCCGGGACACAAGCACAGATACGCAGTATTTT. Complete variable domain (other parts from reference TRBV5-1 and TRBJ2-3): KAGVTQTPRYLIKTRGQQVTLSCSPISGHRSVSWYQQTPGQGLQFLFEYFSETQRNKGNFPGRFSGRQFSNSRSEMNVSTLELGDSALYLCASVRDTSTDTQYFGPGTRLTVL.

The CDR3 DNA follows: TGTGCCAGCAGCTTAGGTAGCGGGGGGGCAGGTGAGCAGTTCTTC. Its protein is CASSLGSGGAGEQFF. The chain combines TRBV7-2 with TRBJ2-1; 11 bases fit TRBD2. Germline CDR1 is SGHTA and CDR2 is FQGNSA. V lost 1 base, J lost 9 bases, and 5 bases stayed unmatched. This CDR3 spans 15 amino acids.

J is TRBJ2-5 and V is TRBV10-3; 7 bases match TRBD1. This CDR3 contains 11 residues. The trim removed 10 bases at V and 2 bases at J, leaving 1 base unmatched. Germline assignment: CDR1 ENHRY and CDR2 SYGVKD. This chain's CDR3 is CATGQQETQYF. CDR3 sequence (DNA): TGTGCCACGGGACAGCAAGAGACCCAGTACTTC.

Details on this clone: The missing conserved phenylalanine or tryptophan at the end of this CDR3 makes a read error likely. Because the CDR3's place on the DNA is in doubt, the DNA is left out and the CDR3 is given as listed by TCRdb. J is TRBJ1-2 and V is TRBV6-5; the DNA was not compared with TRBD1, the D call given in the table. The CDR3 is 10 residues long, ends included. CDR1 is MNHEY and CDR2 is SVGAGI in the germline V gene. The chain's CDR3 is CASSYPSRTV.

The genes are TRBV7-9 and TRBJ1-2; TRBD1 is a possible D gene (6 bases). The V gene lost 1 base and the J gene lost 0 bases, with 9 bases spanning the gap. The germline gives CDR1 SEHNR, CDR2 FQNEAQ (reference sequence). The CDR3 has 15 amino acids. The CDR3 DNA follows: TGTGCCAGCAGCTTAGGGGGGACATCTAACTATGGCTACACCTTC. It translates to CASSLGGTSNYGYTF.

The genes are TRBV10-3 and TRBJ2-3; TRBD2 matches at 7 bases. The junction had 9 bases not matched to a gene; V was cut back by 6 bases and J by 6 bases. CDR3 length: 14 residues. Germline lookup yields CDR1 ENHRY and CDR2 SYGVKD. Written as DNA, the CDR3 is TGTGCCATCAGACCCTCACGGGACTACGATACGCAGTATTTT. This encodes CAIRPSRDYDTQYF.

This clone was observed once. The chain is built from TRBV7-9 and TRBJ2-1, with 8 nucleotides matching TRBD2. This CDR3 has 16 residues. In germline, CDR1 is SEHNR, CDR2 FQNEAQ (reference sequence). V lost 6 bases, J lost 6 bases, and 13 bases stayed unmatched. CDR3 DNA: TGTGCCAGCAGGTCTCCATGGGGCCGGGGGGGCAATGAGCAGTTCTTC. It codes for CASRSPWGRGGNEQFF.

J is TRBJ1-2 and V is TRBV4-3; D call uncertain. This CDR3 region has 13 residues. The V and J ends lost 2 bases and 0 bases respectively, with 4 bases between them. Germline lookup yields CDR1 LGHNA and CDR2 YSLEER. The CDR3 protein is CASSQQANYGYTF. The CDR3 DNA is TGCGCCAGCAGCCAACAGGCTAACTATGGCTACACCTTC.

This sequence joins TRBV4-2 and TRBJ2-3; D is possibly TRBD2 (7 bases). CDR3 size: 18 residues. V was clipped by 0 bases and J by 0 bases, with 16 bases between them. Per germline, CDR1 LGHNA and CDR2 YNFKEQ. The CDR3 loop is CASSQDGVGGPSTDTQYF. Written as DNA, the CDR3 is TGTGCCAGCAGCCAAGATGGTGTCGGGGGGCCGAGCACAGATACGCAGTATTTT.

This clone occurred a few times. The V and J genes are TRBV4-1 and TRBJ2-7; TRBD2 matches 8 bases. With 4 bases clipped from V and 2 bases from J, the junction kept 7 bases outside the gene matches. This CDR3 comprises 15 residues. The germline CDR1 and CDR2 sequences are MGHRA and YSYEKL. CDR3 residues: CASSRYSGAAYEQYF. For the CDR3, the DNA is TGCGCCAGCAGCCGATATAGCGGGGCCGCCTACGAGCAGTACTTC.